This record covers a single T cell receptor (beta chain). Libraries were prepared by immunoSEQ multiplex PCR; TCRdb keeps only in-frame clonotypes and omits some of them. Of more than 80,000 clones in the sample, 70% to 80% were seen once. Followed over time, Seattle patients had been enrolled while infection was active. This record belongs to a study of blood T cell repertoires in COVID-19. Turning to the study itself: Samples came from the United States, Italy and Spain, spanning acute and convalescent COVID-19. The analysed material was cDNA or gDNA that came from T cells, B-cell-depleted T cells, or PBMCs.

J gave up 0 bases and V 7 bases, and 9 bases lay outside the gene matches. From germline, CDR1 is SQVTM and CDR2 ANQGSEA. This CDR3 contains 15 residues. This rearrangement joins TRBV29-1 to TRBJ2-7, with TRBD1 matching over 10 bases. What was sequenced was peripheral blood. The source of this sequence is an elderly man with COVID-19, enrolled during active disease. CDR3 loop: CSGYWTGGNSYEQYF. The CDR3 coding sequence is TGCAGCGGATATTGGACAGGGGGAAACTCCTACGAGCAGTACTTC.